This T cell receptor beta chain is drawn from a study of blood T cell repertoires in COVID-19. Profiled with immunoSEQ multiplex PCR; TCRdb holds only in-frame clones, not every one. Among about 220,000 clones listed, 83% were seen once. This clone was observed once. CDR1 is MNHEY, CDR2 SMNVEV, per germline (reference sequence). There are 16 residues in the CDR3. Trimming removed 3 bases at V and 4 bases at J, with 15 bases between. The receptor was derived from a woman between 50 and 59 years old who had been exposed to COVID-19. The rearrangement uses TRBV27 and TRBJ1-4; unclear D gene. The source material was PBMCs or T cells enriched from blood (not recorded which). The CDR3 sequence is CASSLGFGRDNEKLFF. The CDR3, as DNA: TGTGCCAGCAGTTTGGGGTTCGGACGGGATAATGAAAAACTGTTTTTT.